A selection of T cell receptor beta chains follows, all from one sample in a study of shared clonotypes between healthy human individuals. Clones were sequenced by immunoSEQ multiplex PCR, and TCRdb holds only the in-frame ones, with some missing. The table has around 2.1 million clones, 90% to 97% seen once. The sample taken for sequencing was naive CD4+ T cells sorted from blood. These receptors were obtained from a man aged 18 to 29 in good health. CDR3s include the opening cysteine and the closing phenylalanine or tryptophan. The D gene is left open where the match is weak. Some rows have no size entry. The others give once, few or many, or a class for an expanded clone.

abundance	v_gene	j_gene	d_gene	CDR3aa	CDR3nt
once	TRBV5-6	TRBJ2-1	TRBD2	CASSQFGLAGVYNEQFF	TGTGCCAGCAGCCAATTCGGTCTAGCGGGGGTCTACAATGAGCAGTTCTTC
NA	TRBV5-3	TRBJ1-4	TRBD1	CARSSQTTGHLSWGGKLFF	TGTGCCAGAAGCTCACAAACGACAGGGCATCTCTCATGGGGGGGAAAACTGTTTTTT
NA	TRBV5-1	TRBJ2-3	TRBD1	CASSLQQGAADTQYF	TGCGCCAGCAGCTTGCAACAGGGGGCGGCAGATACGCAGTATTTT
NA	TRBV4-1	TRBJ1-5	NA	CASSQDGQLGNQPQHF	TGCGCCAGCAGCCAAGACGGACAGTTGGGCAATCAGCCCCAGCATTTT
NA	TRBV5-8	TRBJ1-6	TRBD1	CASSHTGANSPLHF	TGTGCCAGCAGCCACACAGGGGCAAATTCACCCCTCCACTTT
NA	TRBV28	TRBJ2-5	TRBD2	CASSLAGGPKETQYF	TGTGCCAGCAGTTTAGCGGGGGGGCCTAAGGAGACCCAGTACTTC
NA	TRBV2	TRBJ2-7	TRBD1	CASTGQEPTYEQYF	TGTGCCAGTACTGGACAGGAACCCACCTACGAGCAGTACTTC
few	TRBV28	TRBJ2-7	TRBD1	CASSSRTGPEQYF	TGTGCCAGCAGTTCGAGGACAGGGCCCGAGCAGTACTTC
NA	TRBV10-3	TRBJ1-5	NA	CAISGDRNQPQHF	TGTGCCATCAGTGGGGACCGCAATCAGCCCCAGCATTTT
NA	TRBV19	TRBJ2-2	NA	CASSIIEGDTGELFF	TGTGCCAGTAGTATAATTGAAGGGGACACCGGGGAGCTGTTTTTT
NA	TRBV4-1	TRBJ1-3	NA	CASSQEGSGAASNGIYF	TGCGCCAGCAGCCAAGAAGGGTCCGGGGCAGCCTCCAACGGCATATATTTT
NA	TRBV5-1	TRBJ2-2	NA	CASSAKTQGILTGELFF	TGCGCCAGCAGCGCGAAAACCCAGGGGATCCTCACCGGGGAGCTGTTTTTT
NA	TRBV7-2	TRBJ1-1	NA	CASSLTPEPYTEAFF	TGTGCCAGCAGCTTAACCCCTGAGCCGTACACTGAAGCTTTCTTT
NA	TRBV20-1	TRBJ2-3	NA	CSASADTQYF	TGCAGTGCGTCGGCGGATACGCAGTATTTT
few	TRBV6-5	TRBJ1-5	NA	CASSRTHTSNQPQHF	TGTGCCAGCAGTCGGACGCATACCAGCAATCAGCCCCAGCATTTT
once	TRBV4-1	TRBJ2-5	TRBD1	CASSQRQGQETQYF	TGCGCCAGCAGCCAACGACAGGGTCAAGAGACCCAGTACTTC
NA	TRBV4-1	TRBJ2-7	TRBD2	CASSQDAALTSGNSYEQYF	TGCGCCAGCAGCCAAGATGCGGCACTGACTAGCGGGAACTCCTACGAGCAGTACTTC
NA	TRBV9	TRBJ2-2	TRBD2	CASSVGGSYTGELFF	TGTGCCAGCAGCGTAGGCGGGAGCTACACCGGGGAGCTGTTTTTT
NA	TRBV6-1	TRBJ2-5	TRBD1	CASSSGQAGETQYF	TGTGCCAGCAGCTCTGGACAGGCTGGAGAGACCCAGTACTTC
NA	TRBV19	TRBJ2-7	NA	CASSILGTPTYEQYF	TGTGCCAGTAGTATACTGGGGACACCAACCTACGAGCAGTACTTC
NA	TRBV7-2	TRBJ2-7	TRBD1	CASSLGQGGSSEQYF	TGTGCCAGCAGCTTAGGACAGGGGGGTTCCTCCGAGCAGTACTTC
NA	TRBV6-1	TRBJ2-3	TRBD2	CASSRGAGGGDTQYF	TGTGCCAGCAGTAGGGGGGCGGGAGGAGGAGATACGCAGTATTTT
NA	TRBV14	TRBJ2-7	NA	CASSQAGVAVEQYF	TGTGCCAGCAGCCAGGCAGGGGTGGCGGTCGAGCAGTACTTC